These 9 T cell receptor beta chains were all obtained from the same sample, sequenced in a study of T-cell reconstitution after alpha-beta-depleted transplantation in children. Unique molecular identifiers were incorporated into the prepared TCRbeta library. A single record per CDR3 protein comes from TCRdb applying MiXCR to the PCR reads. Counted here are approximately 85,000 distinct CDR3 sequences, roughly 16% occurring once; the ten biggest clones make up about 20%. This material consisted of PBMCs, mostly from graft donor cells, taken 180 days after TCRalphabeta/CD19-depleted stem cell transplant. The origin of the receptors is a male patient aged 2-15 years who had a stem cell transplant for acute lymphoblastic leukemia, so the T cells may come from the graft donor.

This chain links TRBV25-1 with TRBJ1-4; D is perhaps TRBD1 (5 bases). Trimming left V 1 base short and J 13 bases short, with 19 bases between. There are 15 residues in the CDR3. Germline V gene sequence: CDR1 MGHDK, CDR2 SYGVNS. This CDR3 is CASSEWRGPWRGLFF. CDR3 bases: TGTGCCAGCAGTGAATGGAGAGGGCCCTGGAGGGGACTGTTTTTT.

Many counts were recorded for this clonotype. The chain employs TRBV20-1 and TRBJ2-5, with D tentatively TRBD1 or TRBD2 (6 bases each). Trimming cost V 0 bases and J 1 base, with 12 bases left between them. Germline CDR1 is DFQATT and CDR2 is SNEGSKA (reference sequence). This CDR3 contains 15 residues. The CDR3 loop reads CSARDTGATQETQYF. For the CDR3, the DNA is TGCAGTGCTAGAGATACGGGGGCGACCCAAGAGACCCAGTACTTC.

This clonotype occurred many times. The V call is TRBV18, the J call TRBJ1-1, with 7 bases fitting TRBD1. V lost 0 bases and J lost 11; bases outside the gene matches: 6. The CDR3 spans 13 residues. Germline V gene data show CDR1 as KGHSH and CDR2 as LQKENI. The CDR3 loop is CASSPPSTGKAFF. CDR3 sequence (DNA): TGTGCCAGCTCACCACCATCGACAGGGAAGGCTTTCTTT.

The gene calls are TRBV7-6 and TRBJ1-1, with a weak D call TRBD1 (5 bases). The CDR3 consists of 13 residues. V was clipped by 1 base and J by 10 bases, with 13 bases between them. The germline V gene encodes CDR1 SGHVS and CDR2 FNYEAQ. As DNA, the CDR3 is TGTGCCAGCAGCTTAGGGGGGGGGAGGGGAGCTTTCTTT. Translation: CASSLGGGRGAFF.

This clonotype has more than one count but fewer than ten. The chain combines TRBV3-1 with TRBJ2-7; D not certain. The V end lost 8 bases, the J end lost 2 bases, and 10 bases lay between the germline ends. This CDR3 has 12 amino acids. Germline assignment: CDR1 LGHDT and CDR2 YNNKEL (reference sequence). DNA for the CDR3: TGTGCCAGCGGAGCCCCCACCTACGAGCAGTACTTC. Amino acid sequence: CASGAPTYEQYF.

The V call is TRBV21-1, the J call TRBJ2-7; no check of the table's D call, TRBD1, against the DNA was made. TRBV21-1 is shown as a pseudogene. The CDR3 is made up of 16 amino acids. The CDR3, as DNA: TGTGCCAGCAACCGACCCGGGACAGGGTCAGTGGGGGAGCAGTACTTC. Encoded protein: CASNRPGTGSVGEQYF.

This chain links TRBV10-3 with TRBJ1-5, with 9 bases aligning to TRBD1. V dropped 6 bases and J dropped 4; count of bases not matched to a gene: 7. In germline, CDR1 is ENHRY, CDR2 SYGVKD. The CDR3 is 15 amino acids. In DNA, the CDR3 is TGTGCCATCAGCTTAGGGACAGGGCAGAATCAGCCCCAGCATTTT. Amino acids: CAISLGTGQNQPQHF.

This clonotype occurred a few times. The gene calls are TRBV9 and TRBJ2-7, with D tentatively TRBD2 (6 bases). The V end lost 4 bases, the J end lost 2 bases, and 16 bases lay between the germline ends. The CDR3 extends over 15 amino acids. Germline assignment: CDR1 SGDLS and CDR2 YYNGEE. CDR3 region: CASSWGDTTPYEQYF. Here the CDR3 DNA reads TGTGCCAGCAGCTGGGGGGATACCACTCCCTACGAGCAGTACTTC. Variable domain in full (rest from reference TRBV9 and TRBJ2-7): DSGVTQTPKHLITATGQRVTLRCSPRSGDLSVYWYQQSLDQGLQFLIQYYNGEERAKGNILERFSAQQFPDLHSELNLSSLELGDSALYFCASSWGDTTPYEQYFGPGTRLTVT.

This clonotype came up many times. The CDR3 region is CASSLRDRETQYF. The CDR3 DNA follows: TGTGCCAGCAGCTTAAGGGACAGGGAGACCCAGTACTTC. The chain couples TRBV7-6 to TRBJ2-5; TRBD1 aligns across 8 bases. The CDR3 totals 13 residues. The V gene end was trimmed by 2 bases and the J gene end by 5 bases; junction bases not matched to a gene: 1. Germline V CDR1 and CDR2: SGHVS, FNYEAQ.